This TCR beta chain originates from a study of fetal regulatory T cell absence and autoimmunity. The germline gives CDR1 SGHRS, CDR2 YFSETQ. The CDR3 runs 15 residues. V was pared by 2 bases and J by 2 bases, with 4 bases of the junction left unmatched. Repertoires were generated with immunoSEQ multiplex PCR, while TCRdb's copy carries only in-frame clones and drops some. The sample carries approximately 49,000 clones, about four fifths recorded once. The sequence was collected from a newborn boy with IPEX syndrome. Sequenced input: cord blood. This chain links TRBV5-1 with TRBJ2-3, with 8 nucleotides matching TRBD2. The chain's CDR3 is CASSFLAGPTDTQYF. In DNA, the CDR3 is TGCGCCAGCAGCTTTCTAGCGGGCCCCACAGATACGCAGTATTTT.